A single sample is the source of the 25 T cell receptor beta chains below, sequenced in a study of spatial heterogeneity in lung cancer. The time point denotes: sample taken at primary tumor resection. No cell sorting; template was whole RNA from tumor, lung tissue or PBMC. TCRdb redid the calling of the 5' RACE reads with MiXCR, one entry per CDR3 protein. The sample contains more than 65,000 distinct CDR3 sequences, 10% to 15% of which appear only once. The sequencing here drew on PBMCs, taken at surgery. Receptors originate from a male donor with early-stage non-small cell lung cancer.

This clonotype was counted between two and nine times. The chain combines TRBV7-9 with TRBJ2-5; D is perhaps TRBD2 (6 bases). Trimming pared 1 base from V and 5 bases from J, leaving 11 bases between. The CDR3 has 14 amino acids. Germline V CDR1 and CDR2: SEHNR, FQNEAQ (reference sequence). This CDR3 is CASSLGHAGETQYF. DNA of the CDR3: TGTGCCAGCAGCTTAGGACACGCGGGGGAGACCCAGTACTTC.

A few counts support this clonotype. CDR3 nucleotides: TGTGCCAGCAGCGCACAGAGCGGGGGGGCCTACGAGCAGTACTTC. Translation: CASSAQSGGAYEQYF. The chain has TRBV9 and TRBJ2-7; 10 positions agree with TRBD2. After removal of 3 bases from V and 2 bases from J, the junction contained 5 bases not matched to a gene. Germline CDR1 and CDR2: SGDLS and YYNGEE. This CDR3 is built from 15 residues.

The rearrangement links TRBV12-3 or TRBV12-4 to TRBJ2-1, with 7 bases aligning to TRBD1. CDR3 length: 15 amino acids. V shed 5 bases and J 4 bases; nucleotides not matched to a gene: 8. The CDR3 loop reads CASSPRDRDYNEQFF. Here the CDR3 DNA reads TGTGCCAGCAGTCCCCGGGACAGAGATTACAATGAGCAGTTCTTC.

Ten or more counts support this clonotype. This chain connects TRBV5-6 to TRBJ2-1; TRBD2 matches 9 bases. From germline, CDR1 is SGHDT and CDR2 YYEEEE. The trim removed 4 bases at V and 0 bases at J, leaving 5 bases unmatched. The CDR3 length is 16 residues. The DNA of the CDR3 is TGTGCCAGCAGCCGGACTAGCGTGAGCTCCTACAATGAGCAGTTCTTC. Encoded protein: CASSRTSVSSYNEQFF. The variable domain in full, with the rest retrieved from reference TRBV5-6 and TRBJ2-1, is DAGVTQSPTHLIKTRGQQVTLRCSPKSGHDTVSWYQQALGQGPQFIFQYYEEEERQRGNFPDRFSGHQFPNYSSELNVNALLLGDSALYLCASSRTSVSSYNEQFFGPGTRLTVL.

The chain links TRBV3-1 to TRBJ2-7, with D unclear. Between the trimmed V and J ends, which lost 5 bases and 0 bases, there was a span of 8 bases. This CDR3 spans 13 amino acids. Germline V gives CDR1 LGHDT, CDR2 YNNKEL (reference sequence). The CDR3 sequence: CASSSLLSYEQYF. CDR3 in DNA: TGTGCCAGCAGCTCGTTACTCTCCTACGAGCAGTACTTC.

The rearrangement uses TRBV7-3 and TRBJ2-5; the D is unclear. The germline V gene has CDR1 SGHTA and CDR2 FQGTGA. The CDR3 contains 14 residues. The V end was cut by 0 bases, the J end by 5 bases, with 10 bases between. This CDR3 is CASSLTAHGETQYF. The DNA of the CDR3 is TGTGCCAGCAGCTTAACGGCCCACGGGGAGACCCAGTACTTC.

CDR3 bases: TGTGCCAGCAGCTCAAGCGGGGGGCAAGATACGCAGTATTTT. Encoded protein: CASSSSGGQDTQYF. The V gene is TRBV7-9, the J gene TRBJ2-3; 9 nucleotides line up with TRBD2. The CDR3 has 14 amino acids. The germline gives CDR1 SEHNR, CDR2 FQNEAQ (reference sequence). J gave up 5 bases and V 4 bases, and 4 bases lay outside the gene matches.

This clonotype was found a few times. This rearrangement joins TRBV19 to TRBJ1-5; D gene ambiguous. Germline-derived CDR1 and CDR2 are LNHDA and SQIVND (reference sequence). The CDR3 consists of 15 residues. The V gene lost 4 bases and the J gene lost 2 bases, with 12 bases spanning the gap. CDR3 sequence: CASSRRPDGNQPQHF. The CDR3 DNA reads TGTGCCAGTAGTAGGAGACCCGACGGCAATCAGCCCCAGCATTTT.

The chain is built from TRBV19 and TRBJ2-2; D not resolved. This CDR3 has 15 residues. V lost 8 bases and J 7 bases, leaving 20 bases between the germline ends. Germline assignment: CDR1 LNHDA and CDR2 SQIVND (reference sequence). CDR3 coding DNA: TGTGCCAGTTCCGAAGGTCTTAACCCCGGCGGGGAGCTGTTTTTT. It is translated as CASSEGLNPGGELFF.

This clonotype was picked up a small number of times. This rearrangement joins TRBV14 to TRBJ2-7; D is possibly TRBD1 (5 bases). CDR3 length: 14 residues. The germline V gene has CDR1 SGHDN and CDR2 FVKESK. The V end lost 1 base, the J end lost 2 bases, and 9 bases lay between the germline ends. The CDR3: CASSQGQGAYEQYF. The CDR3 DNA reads TGTGCCAGCAGCCAAGGCCAAGGGGCCTACGAGCAGTACTTC. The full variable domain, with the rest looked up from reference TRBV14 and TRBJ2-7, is EAGVTQFPSHSVIEKGQTVTLRCDPISGHDNLYWYRRVMGKEIKFLLHFVKESKQDESGMPNNRFLAERTGGTYSTLKVQPAELEDSGVYFCASSQGQGAYEQYFGPGTRLTVT.

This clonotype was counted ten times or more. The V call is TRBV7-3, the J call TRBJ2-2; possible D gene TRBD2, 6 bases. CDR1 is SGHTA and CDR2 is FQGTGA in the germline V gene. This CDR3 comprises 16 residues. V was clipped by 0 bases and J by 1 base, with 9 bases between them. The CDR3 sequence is CASSLTGGLNTGELFF. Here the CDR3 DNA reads TGTGCCAGCAGCTTAACGGGGGGACTGAACACCGGGGAGCTGTTTTTT.

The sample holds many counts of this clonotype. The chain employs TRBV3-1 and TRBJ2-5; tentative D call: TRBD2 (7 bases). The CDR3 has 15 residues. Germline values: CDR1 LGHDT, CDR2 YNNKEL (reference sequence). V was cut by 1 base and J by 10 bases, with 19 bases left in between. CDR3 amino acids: CASSQVSGTREGQYF. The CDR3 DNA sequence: TGTGCCAGCAGCCAAGTAAGCGGGACAAGAGAAGGCCAGTACTTC.

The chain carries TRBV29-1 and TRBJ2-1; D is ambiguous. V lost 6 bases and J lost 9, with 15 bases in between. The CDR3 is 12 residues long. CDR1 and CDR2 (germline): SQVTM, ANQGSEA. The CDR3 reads CSVLPDTREQFF. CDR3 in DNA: TGCAGCGTCTTACCCGACACGCGTGAGCAGTTCTTC.

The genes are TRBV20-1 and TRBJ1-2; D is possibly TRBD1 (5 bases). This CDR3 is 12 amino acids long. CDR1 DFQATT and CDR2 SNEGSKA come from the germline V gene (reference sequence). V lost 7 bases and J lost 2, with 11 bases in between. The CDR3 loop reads CSVQGGNYGYTF. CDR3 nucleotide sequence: TGCAGTGTCCAGGGCGGGAACTATGGCTACACCTTC.

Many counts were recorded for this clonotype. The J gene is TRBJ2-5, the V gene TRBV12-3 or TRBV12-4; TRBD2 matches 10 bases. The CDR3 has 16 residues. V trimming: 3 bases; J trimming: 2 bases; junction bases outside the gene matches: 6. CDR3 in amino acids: CASSFWVAGGQETQYF. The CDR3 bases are TGTGCCAGCAGTTTTTGGGTAGCGGGGGGTCAAGAGACCCAGTACTTC.

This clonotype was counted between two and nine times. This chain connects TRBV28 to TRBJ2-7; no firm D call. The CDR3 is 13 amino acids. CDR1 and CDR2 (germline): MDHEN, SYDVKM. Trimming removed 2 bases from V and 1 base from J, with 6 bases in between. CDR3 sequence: CASSLSPSYEQYF. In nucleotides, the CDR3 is TGTGCCAGCAGTTTAAGTCCGTCCTACGAGCAGTACTTC.

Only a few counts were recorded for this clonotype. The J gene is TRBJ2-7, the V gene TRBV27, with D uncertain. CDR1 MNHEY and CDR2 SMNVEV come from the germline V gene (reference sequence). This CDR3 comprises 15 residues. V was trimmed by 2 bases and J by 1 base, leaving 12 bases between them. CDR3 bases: TGTGCCAGCAGTTTACAGGCAGTCAGATCCTACGAGCAGTACTTC. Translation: CASSLQAVRSYEQYF.

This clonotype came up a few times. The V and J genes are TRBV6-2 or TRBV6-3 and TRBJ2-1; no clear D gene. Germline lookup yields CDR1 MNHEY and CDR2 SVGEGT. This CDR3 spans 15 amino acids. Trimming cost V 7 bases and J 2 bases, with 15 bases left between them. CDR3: CASTTGREAYNEQFF. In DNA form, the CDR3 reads TGTGCCAGCACCACGGGTAGGGAAGCCTACAATGAGCAGTTCTTC.

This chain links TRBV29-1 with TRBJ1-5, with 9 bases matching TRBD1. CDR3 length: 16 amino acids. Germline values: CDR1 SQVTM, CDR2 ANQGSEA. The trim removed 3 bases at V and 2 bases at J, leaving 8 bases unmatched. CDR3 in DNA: TGCAGCGTTGACCGGGACAGGGTAGGAGGCAATCAGCCCCAGCATTTT. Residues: CSVDRDRVGGNQPQHF.

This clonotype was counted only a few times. CDR3 loop: CAWSVLAGEGGELFF. CDR3 coding DNA: TGTGCCTGGAGTGTACTAGCGGGAGAAGGCGGGGAGCTGTTTTTT. The chain couples TRBV30 to TRBJ2-2; 11 positions match TRBD2. Germline CDR1 reads GTSNPN; CDR2 reads SVGIG (reference sequence). The CDR3 sequence is 15 residues long. The V segment lost 0 bases and the J segment 7 bases; nucleotides outside the gene matches: 4.

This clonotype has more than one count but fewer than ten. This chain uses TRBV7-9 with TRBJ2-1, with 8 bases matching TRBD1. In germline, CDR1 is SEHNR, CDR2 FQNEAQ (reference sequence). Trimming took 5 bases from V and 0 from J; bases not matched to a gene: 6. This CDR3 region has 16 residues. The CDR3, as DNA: TGTGCCAGCAGCCGTCGGACAGGGAGCTCCTACAATGAGCAGTTCTTC. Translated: CASSRRTGSSYNEQFF.

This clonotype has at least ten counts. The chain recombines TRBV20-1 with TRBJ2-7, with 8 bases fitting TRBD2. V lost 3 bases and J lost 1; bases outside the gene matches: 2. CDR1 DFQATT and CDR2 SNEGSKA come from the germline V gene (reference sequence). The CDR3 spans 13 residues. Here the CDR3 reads CSASPSGSYEQYF. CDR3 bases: TGCAGTGCTAGTCCTAGCGGGTCCTACGAGCAGTACTTC.

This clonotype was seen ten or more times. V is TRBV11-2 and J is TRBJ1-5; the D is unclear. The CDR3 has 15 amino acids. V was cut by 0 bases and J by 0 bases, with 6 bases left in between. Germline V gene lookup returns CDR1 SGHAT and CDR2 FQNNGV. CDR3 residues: CASSLDGYSNQPQHF. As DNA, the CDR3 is TGTGCCAGCAGCTTAGACGGGTATAGCAATCAGCCCCAGCATTTT.

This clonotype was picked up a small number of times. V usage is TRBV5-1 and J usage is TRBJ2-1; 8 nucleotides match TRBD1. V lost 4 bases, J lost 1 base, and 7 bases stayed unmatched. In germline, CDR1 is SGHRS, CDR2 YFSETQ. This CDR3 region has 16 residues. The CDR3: CASSPQGGSSYNEQFF. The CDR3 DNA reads TGCGCCAGCAGCCCACAGGGGGGCTCATCCTACAATGAGCAGTTCTTC.

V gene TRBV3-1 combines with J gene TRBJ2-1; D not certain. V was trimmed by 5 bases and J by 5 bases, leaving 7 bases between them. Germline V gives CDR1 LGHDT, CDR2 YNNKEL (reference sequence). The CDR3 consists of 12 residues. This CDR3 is CASSSIDNEQFF. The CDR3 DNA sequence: TGTGCCAGCAGCTCGATTGACAATGAGCAGTTCTTC.